Below, 10 T cell receptor beta chains from the same sample are listed, as sequenced in a study of post-analysis software for immune sequencing data. Study conclusions and caveats: TRBV5-6, TRBV5-1 and TRBV20-1 belonged to a set of about five TRBV segments that were more frequent in patients than controls.

Which antigens these TCRs recognize remains unknown. Each TCR beta cDNA library carried unique molecular identifiers. TCRdb called the PCR reads again in MiXCR, with one record for every CDR3 protein. The table includes 800,000 to 950,000 distinct CDR3 sequences, roughly 58% detected once. The material sequenced was blood. These receptors were obtained from a girl aged 10 to 17 with multiple sclerosis.

The chain joins TRBV29-1 to TRBJ1-2, with a possible D match to TRBD1 (6 bases). CDR3 length: 15 residues. Trimming took off 4 bases at V and 7 bases at J, with 22 bases between the two ends. CDR1 and CDR2 (germline): SQVTM, ANQGSEA. The CDR3 coding sequence is TGCAGCGTTGGAGGTTCTTGGGGGCTGTTCAGTGGCTACACCTTC. Translated, it gives CSVGGSWGLFSGYTF.

The V gene is TRBV29-1, the J gene TRBJ1-2, with a weak D call TRBD1 (6 bases). This CDR3 region has 13 residues. V lost 2 bases, J lost 5 bases, and 12 bases lay in between. In germline, CDR1 is SQVTM, CDR2 ANQGSEA. This CDR3 reads CSVERGQEYGYTF. The CDR3 DNA follows: TGCAGCGTTGAAAGGGGACAAGAGTATGGCTACACCTTC.

With respect to this clonotype: A read error may account for a junction end that differs from germline. The J gene is TRBJ2-2, the V gene TRBV5-1; 7 bases match TRBD1. There are 15 residues in the CDR3. Germline CDR1 is SGHRS and CDR2 is YFSETQ. The CDR3 loop is CASSSSTGNTGKLFF. The CDR3 region has the DNA TGCGCCAGCAGCTCCTCGACAGGGAACACCGGGAAGCTGTTTTTT.

The CDR3, as DNA: TGTGCCAGCAGCACCATGACAGGGACCCCCTACGAGCAGTACTTC. As protein: CASSTMTGTPYEQYF. The chain has TRBV5-4 and TRBJ2-7; 7 bases match TRBD1. Germline-derived CDR1 and CDR2 are SGHNT and YYREEE (reference sequence). This CDR3 region has 15 residues. V lost 4 bases, J lost 2 bases, and 9 bases stayed unmatched.

This clonotype was observed a few times. The chain combines TRBV20-1 with TRBJ2-3, with D perhaps matching TRBD2 (6 bases). V was shortened by 6 bases and J by 1 base, with 11 bases between the two germline ends. In germline, CDR1 is DFQATT, CDR2 SNEGSKA (reference sequence). The CDR3 is made up of 13 amino acids. CDR3 region: CSAIAAGTDTQYF. Written as DNA, the CDR3 is TGCAGTGCAATAGCGGCTGGCACAGATACGCAGTATTTT.

This clonotype was counted ten times or more. V gene TRBV29-1 combines with J gene TRBJ2-7, with D unclear. Germline CDR1 SQVTM, CDR2 ANQGSEA. The CDR3 is 12 residues long. The V end lost 6 bases, the J end lost 0 bases, and 9 bases lay between the germline ends. The CDR3 sequence is CSVETDSYEQYF. In nucleotides, the CDR3 is TGCAGCGTCGAAACAGACTCCTACGAGCAGTACTTC.

There are a few counts of this clonotype. The chain joins TRBV20-1 to TRBJ1-1; D gene ambiguous. The CDR3 runs 13 residues. CDR1 DFQATT and CDR2 SNEGSKA come from the germline V gene (reference sequence). Trimming removed 1 base at V and 3 bases at J, with 9 bases between. CDR3 residues: CSARGTSDTEAFF. CDR3 nucleotide sequence: TGCAGTGCTAGAGGAACATCGGACACTGAAGCTTTCTTT.

The genes are TRBV29-1 and TRBJ2-7, with TRBD1 as a possible D gene (6 bases). CDR1 SQVTM and CDR2 ANQGSEA come from the germline V gene. Between the trimmed V and J ends, which lost 0 bases and 5 bases, there was a span of 11 bases. The CDR3 consists of 13 residues. The chain's CDR3 is CSVEDDRSHEQYF. Here the CDR3 DNA reads TGCAGCGTTGAAGACGACAGGTCCCACGAGCAGTACTTC.

This clonotype appeared a few times. The rearrangement uses TRBV5-6 and TRBJ2-7, with D uncertain. From germline, CDR1 is SGHDT and CDR2 YYEEEE. V lost 3 bases, J lost 7 bases, and 14 bases lay in between. The CDR3 is 13 residues long. The CDR3 spells CASSYGIMGEQYF. The CDR3 nucleotides read TGTGCCAGCAGCTACGGCATTATGGGAGAGCAGTACTTC.

This clonotype was detected a few times. CDR3 amino acids: CASRPLNRGRMRQPQHF. The CDR3 DNA reads as TGTGCCAGCCGGCCCCTTAACAGGGGGCGAATGCGGCAGCCCCAGCATTTT. The chain carries TRBV6-1 and TRBJ1-5; 9 bases line up with TRBD1. V shed 8 bases and J 7 bases; nucleotides not matched to a gene: 18. This CDR3 region has 17 residues. Per the germline V gene, CDR1 is MNHNS and CDR2 is SASEGT.